Sequencing of this TCR beta chain was carried out in a study of cytomegalovirus exposure and HLA in healthy donors. In the study overall: In an early release, HLA-typed donors contributed 90 million or so unique TCR sequences. Findings and caveats of the study: Presence/absence comparisons presumed near-even sequencing depth among donors. Reports credit the classifier with highly specific, highly sensitive diagnosis of cytomegalovirus status.

The V gene lost 4 bases and the J gene lost 5 bases, with 18 bases spanning the gap. CDR1 SGHRS and CDR2 YFSETQ come from the germline V gene. The CDR3 has 15 amino acids. PCR was performed using 60 Vbeta and 13 Jbeta primers. Generated by immunoSEQ multiplex PCR, the TCRdb table keeps only in-frame clones and is missing some. The sample holds roughly 170,000 clones, 65% to 90% seen once. Notes on this clone: As yet, its antigen is unknown.

As for the donors, each was a healthy bone marrow donor. The receptor's source is a girl aged 2 to 10 in good health and CMV-seropositive. The specimen sequenced was PBMCs. The rearrangement links TRBV5-1 to TRBJ1-2, with no clear D. CDR3 loop: CASSTDPSGVYGYTF. The CDR3 DNA is TGCGCCAGCAGCACAGACCCGAGCGGGGTTTATGGCTACACCTTC. Filled out from reference TRBV5-1 and TRBJ1-2, the complete variable domain reads KAGVTQTPRYLIKTRGQQVTLSCSPISGHRSVSWYQQTPGQGLQFLFEYFSETQRNKGNFPGRFSGRQFSNSRSEMNVSTLELGDSALYLCASSTDPSGVYGYTFGSGTRLTVV.